One sample yielded the 24 T cell receptor beta chains listed below, sequenced in a study of cytomegalovirus exposure and HLA in healthy donors. The study ran its PCR with 60 Vbeta and 13 Jbeta primers. Measured with immunoSEQ multiplex PCR; TCRdb has only the in-frame clones, and not every one. The table includes some 150,000 clones, 80% detected once. Material: PBMCs. These receptors were collected from a middle-aged man in good health and CMV-seropositive.

The rearrangement joins TRBV9 to TRBJ1-4; D ambiguous. The germline CDR1 and CDR2 sequences are SGDLS and YYNGEE. This CDR3 contains 16 residues. With 4 bases removed from V and 7 bases from J, the gap between germline ends came to 20 bases. The CDR3 protein is CASSPPTAGSGEKLFF. CDR3 DNA: TGTGCCAGCAGCCCTCCAACCGCGGGAAGCGGTGAAAAACTGTTTTTT.

The chain joins TRBV4-1 to TRBJ2-7; the D gene is possibly TRBD2 (6 bases). The germline V gene has CDR1 MGHRA and CDR2 YSYEKL. Deletions cut 2 bases from V and 3 bases from J, with 14 bases between. The CDR3 is 15 residues long. The CDR3 DNA sequence: TGCGCCAGCAGCCAACTCCTAGCGCCTATCTACGAGCAGTACTTC. The encoded protein is CASSQLLAPIYEQYF.

J is TRBJ2-7 and V is TRBV13, with 8 nucleotides matching TRBD1. The CDR3 has 14 amino acids. Germline lookup yields CDR1 PRHDT and CDR2 FYEKMQ (reference sequence). The trim removed 2 bases at V and 3 bases at J, leaving 3 bases unmatched. CDR3 protein: CASSLNRGIYEQYF. In DNA form, the CDR3 reads TGTGCCAGCAGCTTAAACAGGGGGATCTACGAGCAGTACTTC. The whole variable domain, remainder taken from reference TRBV13 and TRBJ2-7, is AAGVIQSPRHLIKEKRETATLKCYPIPRHDTVYWYQQGPGQDPQFLISFYEKMQSDKGSIPDRFSAQQFSDYHSELNMSSLELGDSALYFCASSLNRGIYEQYFGPGTRLTVT.

This chain uses TRBV6-5 with TRBJ1-2; 10 bases fit TRBD1. CDR1 MNHEY and CDR2 SVGAGI come from the germline V gene. Trimming took 2 bases from V and 11 from J; bases not matched to a gene: 8. There are 14 residues in the CDR3. The CDR3 loop is CASSYRQGAQAYTF. DNA of the CDR3: TGTGCCAGCAGTTACCGACAGGGGGCGCAGGCTTACACCTTC.

Concerning this clone itself: The same CDR3 also results from other DNA sequences found in this sample. V gene TRBV28 combines with J gene TRBJ1-6, with D perhaps matching TRBD1 (6 bases). This CDR3 is 13 amino acids long. Germline V gene sequence: CDR1 MDHEN, CDR2 SYDVKM. V was trimmed by 2 bases and J by 9 bases, leaving 8 bases between them. The CDR3 region is CASSLGQFSPLHF. As DNA, the CDR3 is TGTGCCAGCAGTTTAGGACAGTTTTCACCCCTCCACTTT.

The chain is built from TRBV5-1 and TRBJ2-5, with 8 bases lining up with TRBD2. Germline V gives CDR1 SGHRS, CDR2 YFSETQ. There are 13 residues in the CDR3. The V gene end was trimmed by 3 bases and the J gene end by 3 bases; junction bases not matched to a gene: 1. The CDR3 DNA is TGCGCCAGCAGCTCACTAGCGGAAGAGACCCAGTACTTC. Its protein product is CASSSLAEETQYF.

The V call is TRBV19, the J call TRBJ2-3; maybe TRBD1 (6 bases). Per germline, CDR1 LNHDA and CDR2 SQIVND (reference sequence). The germline V and J ends were trimmed by 4 bases and 4 bases, with 12 bases remaining between them. The CDR3 sequence is 14 residues long. The CDR3, as DNA: TGTGCCAGTAGTACCCGACAGGTTGCAGATACGCAGTATTTT. Its protein is CASSTRQVADTQYF.

This clone has only a few counts. Different DNA sequences within this sample yield the same CDR3. The V gene is TRBV7-8, the J gene TRBJ2-7; no firm D call. Trimming cost V 0 bases and J 3 bases, with 6 bases left between them. Germline V gene sequence: CDR1 SGHVS, CDR2 FQNEAQ. The CDR3 runs to 13 residues. Here the CDR3 reads CASSLARGYEQYF. In DNA form, the CDR3 reads TGTGCCAGCAGCTTAGCTAGAGGCTACGAGCAGTACTTC.

The gene calls are TRBV7-6 and TRBJ2-3; 13 positions agree with TRBD2. J lost 2 bases, V lost 5 bases, and 7 bases had no gene match. The CDR3 sequence is 17 residues long. Germline assignment: CDR1 SGHVS and CDR2 FNYEAQ. The CDR3 DNA reads as TGTGCCAGCAGCAGGAGGACTAGCGGGGGCTCCACAGATACGCAGTATTTT. This sequence encodes CASSRRTSGGSTDTQYF.

The chain links TRBV5-4 to TRBJ2-5; a possible D gene is TRBD2 (5 bases). The germline V gene encodes CDR1 SGHNT and CDR2 YYREEE (reference sequence). With 4 bases removed from V and 4 bases from J, the gap between germline ends came to 11 bases. The CDR3 extends over 13 amino acids. The chain's CDR3 is CASSASGRETQYF. CDR3 sequence (DNA): TGTGCCAGCAGCGCCTCGGGGAGAGAGACCCAGTACTTC.

The chain links TRBV6-6 to TRBJ2-2; 8 positions match TRBD1. Unmatched junction bases numbered 8, after V lost 6 bases and J lost 5 bases. Germline CDR1 and CDR2: MNHNY and SVGAGI (reference sequence). CDR3 length: 15 amino acids. The CDR3 loop reads CASRDRGWDTGELFF. In DNA form, the CDR3 reads TGTGCCAGCAGAGACAGGGGTTGGGATACCGGGGAGCTGTTTTTT.

V gene TRBV7-8 combines with J gene TRBJ2-5; D is possibly TRBD2 (6 bases). The CDR3 is 16 amino acids. V shed 1 base and J shed 5 bases, with 17 bases lying between them. Germline assignment: CDR1 SGHVS and CDR2 FQNEAQ. DNA for the CDR3: TGTGCCAGCAGCTTAGTGTCAGGAGGGAGTAGGGAGACCCAGTACTTC. Translated: CASSLVSGGSRETQYF.

This sequence joins TRBV19 and TRBJ2-1, with 7 bases matching TRBD2. CDR1 is LNHDA, CDR2 SQIVND, per germline (reference sequence). The CDR3 sequence is 15 residues long. The V and J ends lost 5 bases and 0 bases, in that order; junction bases with no gene match: 4. CDR3 in DNA: TGTGCCAGTAGTCTGGGCGGGGGCTCCTACAATGAGCAGTTCTTC. Translated, it gives CASSLGGGSYNEQFF.

CDR3 sequence: CASGSGGGYTF. The CDR3 region has the DNA TGTGCCAGCGGATCAGGGGGCGGCTACACCTTC. The chain is built from TRBV7-9 and TRBJ1-2; TRBD1 agrees at 8 bases. CDR3 length equals 11 residues. J gave up 8 bases and V 8 bases, and 4 bases lay outside the gene matches. The germline CDR1 and CDR2 sequences are SEHNR and FQNEAQ (reference sequence).

The chain recombines TRBV7-9 with TRBJ2-3; 13 bases map to TRBD2. This CDR3 contains 18 residues. The V segment lost 4 bases and the J segment 3 bases; nucleotides outside the gene matches: 10. From germline, CDR1 is SEHNR and CDR2 FQNEAQ (reference sequence). The CDR3 DNA sequence: TGTGCCAGCAGCTCCCGGACTAGCGGGAGCTCGGAGACAGATACGCAGTATTTT. Translating gives CASSSRTSGSSETDTQYF.

The rearrangement joins TRBV9 to TRBJ2-1; no clear D gene. Germline CDR1 and CDR2: SGDLS and YYNGEE. V was shortened by 4 bases and J by 5 bases, with 7 bases between the two germline ends. The CDR3 length is 12 residues. Here the CDR3 reads CASSLNNNEQFF. CDR3 in DNA: TGTGCCAGCAGCCTTAACAACAATGAGCAGTTCTTC.

The chain links TRBV30 to TRBJ2-4; 8 bases map to TRBD1. Trimming cost V 4 bases and J 9 bases; bases outside gene matches: 8. The CDR3 totals 13 residues. The germline V gene has CDR1 GTSNPN and CDR2 SVGIG (reference sequence). CDR3 bases: TGTGCCTGGAAACTTACAGGGGGTATCATTCAGTACTTC. Its translation is CAWKLTGGIIQYF. The full variable domain, rest sourced from reference TRBV30 and TRBJ2-4, is SQTIHQWPATLVQPVGSPLSLECTVEGTSNPNLYWYRQAAGRGLQLLFYSVGIGQISSEVPQNLSASRPQDRQFILSSKKLLLSDSGFYLCAWKLTGGIIQYFGAGTRLSVL.

The chain links TRBV4-1 to TRBJ2-5; D perhaps matches TRBD2 (6 bases). The V gene's germline CDR1 is MGHRA and CDR2 YSYEKL. This CDR3 spans 16 amino acids. The V and J ends lost 3 bases and 0 bases respectively, with 14 bases between them. CDR3 DNA: TGCGCCAGCAGCCATACGAACGGGGGTAACCAAGAGACCCAGTACTTC. Its protein product is CASSHTNGGNQETQYF.

J is TRBJ2-5 and V is TRBV6-5; D is perhaps TRBD1 (6 bases). Germline assignment: CDR1 MNHEY and CDR2 SVGAGI. Trimming removed 6 bases from V and 1 base from J, with 12 bases in between. The CDR3 sequence is 14 residues long. DNA for the CDR3: TGTGCCAGCAGGAAACAGGGATTCCAAGAGACCCAGTACTTC. It translates to CASRKQGFQETQYF.

The rearrangement uses TRBV7-9 and TRBJ2-3; D possibly corresponds to TRBD1 (6 bases). Germline CDR1 SEHNR, CDR2 FQNEAQ (reference sequence). The germline V and J ends were trimmed by 6 bases and 1 base, with 11 bases remaining between them. The CDR3 spans 14 residues. DNA of the CDR3: TGTGCCAGCAGGCTACAGGGCCGCACAGATACGCAGTATTTT. Protein product: CASRLQGRTDTQYF. The entire variable domain, with the rest obtained from reference TRBV7-9 and TRBJ2-3, is as follows: DTGVSQNPRHKITKRGQNVTFRCDPISEHNRLYWYRQTLGQGPEFLTYFQNEAQLEKSRLLSDRFSAERPKGSFSTLEIQRTEQGDSAMYLCASRLQGRTDTQYFGPGTRLTVL.

The rearrangement uses TRBV7-9 and TRBJ1-2; 9 bases match TRBD1. Unmatched junction bases numbered 13, after V lost 0 bases and J lost 8 bases. The CDR3 loop spans 17 amino acids. Germline lookup yields CDR1 SEHNR and CDR2 FQNEAQ (reference sequence). The CDR3 DNA reads as TGTGCCAGCAGCTTAGCCAGAGGACAGGGGATTCAAGACGGCTACACCTTC. Its translation is CASSLARGQGIQDGYTF.

The chain joins TRBV9 to TRBJ2-7; TRBD1 might be the D (6 bases). Germline CDR1 SGDLS, CDR2 YYNGEE. V dropped 4 bases and J dropped 7 bases, with 15 bases sitting between them. CDR3 length: 13 amino acids. The CDR3 bases are TGTGCCAGCAGCAGGGGACATACGCAAGAGCAGTACTTC. Protein: CASSRGHTQEQYF.

This clone was observed a single time. The chain employs TRBV5-1 and TRBJ2-5; tentative D call: TRBD2 (6 bases). The germline V gene encodes CDR1 SGHRS and CDR2 YFSETQ. Trimming took 2 bases from V and 1 from J, leaving 18 bases between them. The CDR3 has 17 residues. CDR3 protein: CASSLYRGTPIQETQYF. CDR3 sequence (DNA): TGCGCCAGCAGCTTATACCGCGGGACTCCCATCCAAGAGACCCAGTACTTC. The full variable domain, completed using reference TRBV5-1 and TRBJ2-5, is KAGVTQTPRYLIKTRGQQVTLSCSPISGHRSVSWYQQTPGQGLQFLFEYFSETQRNKGNFPGRFSGRQFSNSRSEMNVSTLELGDSALYLCASSLYRGTPIQETQYFGPGTRLLVL.

The chain joins TRBV5-1 to TRBJ2-3, with 8 bases lining up with TRBD1. In germline, CDR1 is SGHRS, CDR2 YFSETQ. The CDR3 is made up of 18 amino acids. Trimming cost V 0 bases and J 1 base; bases outside gene matches: 10. The CDR3 region is CASSLDRAGGRGTDTQYF. CDR3 nucleotide sequence: TGCGCCAGCAGCTTGGATCGGGCAGGGGGCAGGGGCACAGATACGCAGTATTTT.